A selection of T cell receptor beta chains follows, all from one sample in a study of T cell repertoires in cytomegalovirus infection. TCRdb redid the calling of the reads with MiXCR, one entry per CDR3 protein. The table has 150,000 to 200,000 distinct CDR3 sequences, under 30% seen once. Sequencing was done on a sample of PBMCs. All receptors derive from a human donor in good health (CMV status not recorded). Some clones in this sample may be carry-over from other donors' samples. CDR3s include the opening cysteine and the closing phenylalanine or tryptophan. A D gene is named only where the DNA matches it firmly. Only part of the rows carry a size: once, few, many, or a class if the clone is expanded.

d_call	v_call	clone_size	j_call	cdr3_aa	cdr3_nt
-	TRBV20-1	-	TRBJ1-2	CSAPEAEYYGYTF	TGCAGTGCCCCGGAAGCGGAGTACTATGGCTACACCTTC
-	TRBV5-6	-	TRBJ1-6	CASSLNRAYSPLHF	TGTGCCAGCAGCTTGAACAGGGCGTATTCACCCCTCCACTTT
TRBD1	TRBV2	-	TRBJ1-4	CASRTGRNEKLFF	TGTGCCAGCAGGACAGGGAGGAATGAAAAACTGTTTTTT
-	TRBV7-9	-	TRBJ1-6	CASSSLTGSPLHF	TGTGCCAGCAGCTCCCTAACTGGTTCACCCCTCCACTTT
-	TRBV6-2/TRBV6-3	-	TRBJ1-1	CASSRRGEVMNTEAFF	TGTGCCAGCAGCCGCCGGGGGGAAGTAATGAACACTGAAGCTTTCTTT
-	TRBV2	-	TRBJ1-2	CARSSPSNYGYTF	TGTGCCAGGTCGAGCCCGAGTAACTATGGCTACACCTTC
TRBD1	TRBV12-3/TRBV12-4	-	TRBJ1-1	CASSPGDRGGTEAFF	TGTGCCAGCAGTCCGGGGGACAGGGGCGGCACTGAAGCTTTCTTT
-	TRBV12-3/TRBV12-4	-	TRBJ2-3	CASSFQEGSTDTQYF	TGTGCCAGCAGTTTCCAAGAGGGTAGCACAGATACGCAGTATTTT
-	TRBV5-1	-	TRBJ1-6	CASRAESNSPLHF	TGCGCCAGCAGGGCAGAGTCAAATTCACCCCTCCACTTT
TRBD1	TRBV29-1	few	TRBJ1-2	CSVDPSGGGYTF	TGCAGCGTTGACCCCTCAGGGGGCGGCTACACCTTC
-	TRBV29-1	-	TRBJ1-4	CSVTFGLSPREKLFF	TGCAGCGTCACCTTCGGTCTTTCCCCTCGTGAAAAACTGTTTTTT
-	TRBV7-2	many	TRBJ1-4	CASSLDPGVLQRLFF	TGTGCCAGCAGCTTAGATCCGGGGGTCCTTCAAAGACTGTTTTTT
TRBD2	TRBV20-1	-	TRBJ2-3	CSAREASGGITDTQYF	TGCAGTGCTAGAGAGGCTAGCGGGGGGATCACAGATACGCAGTATTTT
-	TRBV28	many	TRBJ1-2	CASSSSGDWGYTF	TGTGCCAGCAGTTCGTCAGGGGACTGGGGCTACACCTTC
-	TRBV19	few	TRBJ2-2	CASSMGGGELFF	TGTGCCAGTAGTATGGGGGGCGGGGAGCTGTTTTTT